This passage covers 30 T cell receptor beta chains from one sample sequenced in a study of cytomegalovirus exposure and HLA in healthy donors. Here immunoSEQ multiplex PCR was the method, and the copy in TCRdb shows in-frame clones only, minus some. The sample contains about 190,000 clones, 86% of which appear only once. Sequenced input: PBMCs. Receptors originate from a woman aged 18 to 35 in good health and CMV-seronegative.

CDR3 residues: CASRTSGGRYNEQFF. The CDR3 nucleotides read TGTGCCAGCAGAACTAGCGGGGGGAGATACAATGAGCAGTTCTTC. This chain joins TRBV6-6 and TRBJ2-1; 12 bases align to TRBD2. From germline, CDR1 is MNHNY and CDR2 SVGAGI (reference sequence). This CDR3 is built from 15 residues. V shed 6 bases and J 4 bases; nucleotides not matched to a gene: 4.

The chain couples TRBV9 to TRBJ2-5; TRBD2 matches 9 bases. This CDR3 spans 18 amino acids. The V gene end was trimmed by 3 bases and the J gene end by 5 bases; junction bases not matched to a gene: 17. CDR1 is SGDLS and CDR2 is YYNGEE in the germline V gene. The CDR3 is CASSALGGGGFAGETQYF. In nucleotides, the CDR3 is TGTGCCAGCAGCGCCCTTGGCGGGGGGGGGTTTGCGGGTGAGACCCAGTACTTC.

This chain links TRBV7-9 with TRBJ2-3; 7 positions agree with TRBD1. J was trimmed by 4 bases and V by 0 bases; bases with no gene match: 1. This CDR3 is 14 amino acids long. Germline CDR1 is SEHNR and CDR2 is FQNEAQ (reference sequence). CDR3 region: CASSLAGGADTQYF. The CDR3 region has the DNA TGTGCCAGCAGCTTAGCAGGGGGCGCAGATACGCAGTATTTT.

Remarks on this clone: This sample also contains other DNA sequences that code for the same CDR3. The V call is TRBV5-1, the J call TRBJ1-2, with TRBD1 as a possible D gene (6 bases). The ends were cut back, 0 bases at V and 2 bases at J, with 11 bases in the middle. The CDR3 is made up of 15 amino acids. The germline CDR1 and CDR2 sequences are SGHRS and YFSETQ. CDR3 region: CASSLAGTPNYGYTF. CDR3 nucleotide sequence: TGCGCCAGCAGCTTGGCCGGGACACCGAACTATGGCTACACCTTC.

The chain joins TRBV11-2 to TRBJ1-1, with a possible D match to TRBD1 (6 bases). The CDR3 has 16 amino acids. Germline assignment: CDR1 SGHAT and CDR2 FQNNGV. V was pared by 1 base and J by 0 bases, with 12 bases between. The CDR3 DNA is TGTGCCAGCAGCTTAGGTGACAGGCGACTGAACACTGAAGCTTTCTTT. It specifies CASSLGDRRLNTEAFF.

The rearrangement joins TRBV6-5 to TRBJ2-7; D is possibly TRBD2 (5 bases). CDR1 MNHEY and CDR2 SVGAGI come from the germline V gene. V was clipped by 3 bases and J by 7 bases, with 10 bases between them. This CDR3 is built from 12 residues. The CDR3 DNA is TGTGCCAGCAGTTATGAATCGGGAGAGCAGTACTTC. Translated: CASSYESGEQYF.

This chain links TRBV9 with TRBJ1-1; D ambiguous. V was cut by 0 bases and J by 6 bases, with 9 bases left in between. Germline lookup yields CDR1 SGDLS and CDR2 YYNGEE. This CDR3 is built from 13 residues. The CDR3 spells CASSVEYNAEAFF. The DNA of the CDR3 is TGTGCCAGCAGCGTAGAATACAACGCTGAAGCTTTCTTT.

The gene calls are TRBV12-5 and TRBJ2-3; D remains ambiguous. CDR3 length: 15 residues. CDR1 is LGHNT and CDR2 is FRNRAP in the germline V gene. Trimming took off 0 bases at V and 0 bases at J, with 7 bases between the two ends. CDR3 residues: CASGLVLTSTDTQYF. CDR3 bases: TGTGCTAGTGGTTTGGTCCTGACTAGCACAGATACGCAGTATTTT.

The genes are TRBV4-1 and TRBJ1-1; 8 positions agree with TRBD1. Germline trimming cut 1 base from V and 0 bases from J; bases unmatched to any gene: 13. CDR3 length equals 19 residues. Germline assignment: CDR1 MGHRA and CDR2 YSYEKL. The CDR3 loop reads CASSQVSGTGATMNTEAFF. CDR3 sequence (DNA): TGCGCCAGCAGCCAAGTTTCCGGGACAGGAGCAACTATGAACACTGAAGCTTTCTTT.

Worth noting for this clone: Other DNA sequences in the sample encode the same CDR3. The rearrangement links TRBV4-1 to TRBJ2-3; the match to TRBD2 covers 8 bases. The CDR3 length is 15 residues. V was clipped by 0 bases and J by 3 bases; unmatched bases: 2. CDR1 and CDR2 (germline): MGHRA, YSYEKL. For the CDR3, the DNA is TGCGCCAGCAGCCAAGAGGGCGGGGGGACAGATACGCAGTATTTT. It codes for CASSQEGGGTDTQYF.

V gene TRBV11-2 combines with J gene TRBJ2-7; no definite D call. CDR1 and CDR2 from the germline V gene are SGHAT and FQNNGV. Trimming shortened V by 2 bases and J by 3 bases, and 8 bases separated the two germline ends. This CDR3 has 13 amino acids. The CDR3 DNA sequence: TGTGCCAGCAGCTTAACCCCCAGCTACGAGCAGTACTTC. Protein sequence: CASSLTPSYEQYF.

This sequence joins TRBV6-6 and TRBJ1-5; 7 bases are shared with TRBD1. The germline CDR1 and CDR2 sequences are MNHNY and SVGAGI (reference sequence). J gave up 3 bases and V 6 bases, and 5 bases lay outside the gene matches. The CDR3 loop spans 14 amino acids. The CDR3 DNA is TGTGCCAGCAGCGTGGGACAGCACAATCAGCCCCAGCATTTT. Its protein is CASSVGQHNQPQHF.

This chain uses TRBV7-9 with TRBJ1-4, with no clear D. Trimming shortened V by 0 bases and J by 7 bases, and 9 bases separated the two germline ends. CDR1 is SEHNR and CDR2 is FQNEAQ in the germline V gene (reference sequence). CDR3 length: 14 amino acids. CDR3 sequence: CASSLAIDSEKLFF. The CDR3 bases are TGTGCCAGCAGCTTAGCGATAGATAGTGAAAAACTGTTTTTT.

J is TRBJ1-1 and V is TRBV6-1, with TRBD1 as a possible D gene (5 bases). The germline V gene encodes CDR1 MNHNS and CDR2 SASEGT. The CDR3 is 14 residues long. With 7 bases removed from V and 9 bases from J, the gap between germline ends came to 21 bases. In nucleotides, the CDR3 is TGTGCCAGCATCGAAAGGGGTAGATTTGAGCAAGCTTTCTTT. Translated, it gives CASIERGRFEQAFF.

The chain carries TRBV9 and TRBJ1-1; 7 bases match TRBD1. This CDR3 is built from 15 residues. The V and J ends lost 3 bases and 1 base, in that order; junction bases with no gene match: 6. Germline V gives CDR1 SGDLS, CDR2 YYNGEE. CDR3 residues: CASSELQGGNTEAFF. The CDR3 region has the DNA TGTGCCAGCAGCGAACTCCAGGGGGGGAACACTGAAGCTTTCTTT. Using reference TRBV9 and TRBJ1-1 for the parts outside the CDR3, the full variable domain is DSGVTQTPKHLITATGQRVTLRCSPRSGDLSVYWYQQSLDQGLQFLIQYYNGEERAKGNILERFSAQQFPDLHSELNLSSLELGDSALYFCASSELQGGNTEAFFGQGTRLTVV.

This clone is a singleton in its sample. The chain combines TRBV6-1 with TRBJ2-3; perhaps TRBD2 as D (7 bases). The CDR3 loop spans 13 amino acids. In germline, CDR1 is MNHNS, CDR2 SASEGT. The ends were cut back, 8 bases at V and 5 bases at J, with 14 bases in the middle. CDR3 loop: CASGPGGLDTQYF. The DNA for the CDR3 is TGTGCCAGCGGACCCGGGGGGCTAGATACGCAGTATTTT.

This clone showed up just a few times. V gene TRBV5-4 combines with J gene TRBJ1-6; D is unresolved. Germline-derived CDR1 and CDR2 are SGHNT and YYREEE (reference sequence). V shed 4 bases and J shed 5 bases, with 10 bases lying between them. This CDR3 comprises 14 residues. CDR3 bases: TGTGCCAGCAGCCTCGGACTGAATAATTCACCCCTCCACTTT. Its translation is CASSLGLNNSPLHF. The full variable domain, its missing parts supplied by reference TRBV5-4 and TRBJ1-6, is ETGVTQSPTHLIKTRGQQVTLRCSSQSGHNTVSWYQQALGQGPQFIFQYYREEENGRGNFPPRFSGLQFPNYSSELNVNALELDDSALYLCASSLGLNNSPLHFGNGTRLTVT.

The chain recombines TRBV30 with TRBJ1-3; 10 bases are shared with TRBD1. Germline lookup yields CDR1 GTSNPN and CDR2 SVGIG (reference sequence). Germline trimming cut 3 bases from V and 0 bases from J; bases unmatched to any gene: 2. This CDR3 region has 15 residues. The CDR3 is CAWRTGGSSGNTIYF. The CDR3, as DNA: TGTGCCTGGAGGACAGGGGGCAGCTCTGGAAACACCATATATTTT.

The gene calls are TRBV28 and TRBJ1-1; D is unresolved. The CDR3 length is 17 residues. Germline V gene lookup returns CDR1 MDHEN and CDR2 SYDVKM. V was cut by 5 bases and J by 4 bases, with 23 bases left in between. The CDR3 loop reads CASSAQRVGIGGTEAFF. The DNA of the CDR3 is TGTGCCAGCAGTGCCCAGCGAGTGGGAATAGGAGGCACTGAAGCTTTCTTT.

CDR3 DNA sequence: TGTGCCAGTAGTATCGGCCAGACGACGGGTGAAAAACTGTTTTTT. Amino acids: CASSIGQTTGEKLFF. The rearrangement joins TRBV19 to TRBJ1-4, with D hard to call. The CDR3 is 15 amino acids. Germline V gives CDR1 LNHDA, CDR2 SQIVND (reference sequence). V was pared by 3 bases and J by 7 bases, with 15 bases between.

This chain links TRBV2 with TRBJ2-1; 11 bases match TRBD2. The CDR3 is 15 amino acids. Losses at the gene ends were 5 bases for V and 7 bases for J; bases not matched to a gene: 7. Germline-derived CDR1 and CDR2 are SNHLY and FYNNEI. The CDR3 loop is CASSRLAGRGNEQFF. The CDR3 nucleotides are TGTGCCAGCAGTAGACTAGCGGGAAGGGGGAATGAGCAGTTCTTC. Based on the CDR3 plus reference TRBV2 and TRBJ2-1, the full variable domain is EPEVTQTPSHQVTQMGQEVILRCVPISNHLYFYWYRQILGQKVEFLVSFYNNEISEKSEIFDDQFSVERPDGSNFTLKIRSTKLEDSAMYFCASSRLAGRGNEQFFGPGTRLTVL.

V is TRBV4-1 and J is TRBJ2-2; 10 bases fit TRBD1. The CDR3 totals 16 residues. Germline trimming cut 9 bases from V and 1 base from J; bases unmatched to any gene: 8. Germline assignment: CDR1 MGHRA and CDR2 YSYEKL. The CDR3 region has the DNA TGCGCCAGTATGACGACAGGGGGCGAGAACACCGGGGAGCTGTTTTTT. Translated: CASMTTGGENTGELFF.

The chain has TRBV30 and TRBJ2-5, with TRBD2 matching over 9 bases. The CDR3 covers 12 residues. Trimming at V came to 5 bases and at J to 5 bases, leaving 3 bases not matched to a gene. Germline lookup yields CDR1 GTSNPN and CDR2 SVGIG (reference sequence). The CDR3 protein is CAWDAGGETQYF. The DNA for the CDR3 is TGTGCCTGGGATGCGGGGGGGGAGACCCAGTACTTC.

The chain has TRBV9 and TRBJ1-1; tentative D call: TRBD1 (6 bases). CDR3 length equals 17 residues. The germline CDR1 and CDR2 sequences are SGDLS and YYNGEE. V was trimmed by 2 bases and J by 2 bases, leaving 19 bases between them. The CDR3 nucleotides read TGTGCCAGCAGCGTGGGGGACACCAACCTCAGAAACACTGAAGCTTTCTTT. Residues: CASSVGDTNLRNTEAFF.

On this clone itself: Different DNA sequences within this sample yield the same CDR3. The chain joins TRBV2 to TRBJ2-2, with TRBD1 matching 11 bases. The CDR3 is 15 amino acids. The germline CDR1 and CDR2 sequences are SNHLY and FYNNEI. Unmatched junction bases numbered 3, after V lost 4 bases and J lost 5 bases. CDR3 sequence reads: CASSAGQGGTGELFF. The CDR3 nucleotides read TGTGCCAGCAGTGCGGGACAGGGGGGGACCGGGGAGCTGTTTTTT.

The rearrangement links TRBV19 to TRBJ1-4; D not certain. Trimming left V 7 bases short and J 4 bases short, with 16 bases between. Germline lookup yields CDR1 LNHDA and CDR2 SQIVND (reference sequence). This CDR3 is built from 15 residues. For the CDR3, the DNA is TGTGCCAGTACCCGAGGGCGCTTGATTAATGAAAAACTGTTTTTT. Translated, it gives CASTRGRLINEKLFF.

A single count supports this clone. This chain links TRBV19 with TRBJ1-5, with D perhaps matching TRBD1 (6 bases). The ends were cut back, 3 bases at V and 7 bases at J, with 22 bases in the middle. Germline CDR1 and CDR2: LNHDA and SQIVND (reference sequence). This CDR3 is built from 17 residues. CDR3 sequence: CASSIRGGPGHSQPQHF. The CDR3 DNA reads as TGTGCCAGTAGTATTCGGGGGGGCCCAGGGCACAGCCAGCCCCAGCATTTT.

This chain links TRBV5-4 with TRBJ2-7, with TRBD1 as a possible D gene (6 bases). CDR1 is SGHNT and CDR2 is YYREEE in the germline V gene (reference sequence). CDR3 size: 14 residues. Between the trimmed V and J ends, which lost 5 bases and 7 bases, there was a span of 19 bases. The CDR3 region has the DNA TGTGCCAGCAGTGTCTCAGGGGATTTTCGTGAGCAGTACTTC. As protein: CASSVSGDFREQYF.

This clone is a singleton in its sample. This rearrangement joins TRBV2 to TRBJ1-1; D unresolved. V dropped 4 bases and J dropped 5 bases, with 17 bases sitting between them. The CDR3 has 15 amino acids. Germline-derived CDR1 and CDR2 are SNHLY and FYNNEI. The CDR3 coding sequence is TGTGCCAGCAGTGCGGGAAAAGGAGGGTGGACTGAAGCTTTCTTT. It translates to CASSAGKGGWTEAFF.

The chain uses TRBV25-1 and TRBJ2-1, with a tentative D call TRBD2 (5 bases). From germline, CDR1 is MGHDK and CDR2 SYGVNS. Trimming left V 2 bases short and J 0 bases short, with 5 bases between. This CDR3 spans 14 amino acids. The CDR3 nucleotides are TGTGCCAGCAGTGAAACTAGCTCCTACAATGAGCAGTTCTTC. It yields the protein CASSETSSYNEQFF.